This TCR beta chain was found in a study of T cells in Graves' hyperthyroidism and ophthalmopathy. Turning to the study itself: Prior to any treatment, at the point of initial diagnosis, peripheral blood was collected. Notes on the study in general: Separation of ophthalmopathy from stable hyperthyroidism was achieved by a 13 V-J model. It was a median approximately 6 months before onset that the model predicted ophthalmopathy.

Fresh 10 ml peripheral blood yielded PBMCs. This clonotype was counted ten times or more. What it binds is unknown. RNA transcripts provided the source from which TCR beta CDR3 regions were amplified. RT-PCR in the first round (using the HTBI primer set) targeted the TCR CDR3. In TCRdb, the multiplex PCR reads were re-called with MiXCR into one record per CDR3 protein. In the table there are approximately 520,000 distinct CDR3 sequences, roughly 25% of which are singletons. Trimming left V 7 bases short and J 1 base short, with 13 bases between. The CDR3 totals 14 residues. Per the germline V gene, CDR1 is MNHEY and CDR2 is SMNVEV (reference sequence).

The receptor comes from a woman in her 30s with Graves' ophthalmopathy. The chain combines TRBV27 with TRBJ1-1; a possible D gene is TRBD1 (6 bases). Material: blood. CDR3 sequence: CASKPGHQNTEAFF. In DNA, the CDR3 is TGTGCCAGCAAGCCGGGACACCAGAACACTGAAGCTTTCTTT.